The 9 T cell receptor beta chains in this list originate from one sample, sequenced in a study of OX40 agonist ivuxolimab in advanced cancers. Produced via immunoSEQ multiplex PCR; TCRdb's table is partial and in-frame only. The sample shows tens of thousands of clones, about 90% of them seen only once. Sample: CD4+ or CD8+ T cells sorted from blood, taken in a trial of the OX40 agonist ivuxolimab. The receptor source for this set is an adult with an advanced solid tumor such as melanoma, head and neck, liver or kidney cancer.

This chain joins TRBV19 and TRBJ1-6, with 10 bases aligning to TRBD1. Germline CDR1 LNHDA, CDR2 SQIVND (reference sequence). This CDR3 is 15 amino acids long. Losses at the gene ends were 5 bases for V and 10 bases for J; bases not matched to a gene: 8. CDR3 amino acids: CASSPPGQGHSPLHF. The CDR3 DNA reads TGTGCCAGTAGTCCACCGGGACAGGGGCACTCACCCCTCCACTTT.

The chain employs TRBV7-9 and TRBJ2-1; TRBD1 aligns across 7 bases. CDR3 length: 17 amino acids. The V and J ends lost 3 bases and 0 bases, in that order; junction bases with no gene match: 8. Germline V gene data show CDR1 as SEHNR and CDR2 as FQNEAQ (reference sequence). The CDR3 coding sequence is TGTGCCAGCAGCTTGCCACAGGGGACCCCCTCCTACAATGAGCAGTTCTTC. This sequence encodes CASSLPQGTPSYNEQFF.

The chain combines TRBV5-4 with TRBJ2-1, with 7 bases fitting TRBD2. V was clipped by 3 bases and J by 6 bases; unmatched bases: 3. There are 13 residues in the CDR3. Germline V gives CDR1 SGHNT, CDR2 YYREEE (reference sequence). The CDR3 region has the DNA TGTGCCAGCAGCTGGGTAGCGGGCAATGAGCAGTTCTTC. Its protein is CASSWVAGNEQFF.

The chain employs TRBV6-5 and TRBJ1-4, with TRBD1 matching over 8 bases. Per germline, CDR1 MNHEY and CDR2 SVGAGI. With V trimmed by 5 bases and J by 7 bases, 9 bases remained unmatched. This CDR3 region has 15 residues. The CDR3 region is CASSKMTGVSEKLFF. CDR3 coding DNA: TGTGCCAGCAGTAAAATGACAGGGGTTAGTGAAAAACTGTTTTTT.

A single count supports this clone. The sample has other DNA sequences that encode this CDR3 too. The V and J genes are TRBV6-5 and TRBJ2-2, with no clear D. The V end was cut by 5 bases, the J end by 4 bases, with 8 bases between. The germline gives CDR1 MNHEY, CDR2 SVGAGI. This CDR3 is 13 amino acids long. CDR3 amino acids: CASSPPVTGELFF. The CDR3 DNA is TGTGCCAGCAGTCCCCCCGTCACCGGGGAGCTGTTTTTT.

This chain links TRBV4-1 with TRBJ2-2, with D hard to call. The ends were cut back, 1 base at V and 1 base at J, with 7 bases in the middle. The CDR3 is 15 residues long. The germline V gene has CDR1 MGHRA and CDR2 YSYEKL. CDR3 nucleotides: TGCGCCAGCAGCCAAGTGGGCGGGAACACCGGGGAGCTGTTTTTT. Amino acids: CASSQVGGNTGELFF.

The chain is built from TRBV6-1 and TRBJ1-1; D is possibly TRBD1 (6 bases). V lost 5 bases, J lost 6 bases, and 19 bases lay in between. The CDR3 runs to 15 residues. Germline CDR1 reads MNHNS; CDR2 reads SASEGT. The CDR3 loop reads CASSPHSTGTAEAFF. CDR3 in DNA: TGTGCCAGCAGTCCCCACTCGACAGGAACCGCTGAAGCTTTCTTT.

The chain is built from TRBV9 and TRBJ1-1, with TRBD1 as a possible D gene (6 bases). V was clipped by 0 bases and J by 3 bases, with 15 bases between them. Germline V lookup: CDR1 SGDLS, CDR2 YYNGEE. The CDR3 consists of 16 residues. CDR3 protein: CASSVGLQGPDTEAFF. DNA for the CDR3: TGTGCCAGCAGCGTAGGTCTACAGGGTCCTGACACTGAAGCTTTCTTT.

This chain uses TRBV13 with TRBJ1-3; no firm D call. CDR3 length: 14 amino acids. V lost 0 bases and J 0 bases, leaving 3 bases between the germline ends. Germline V lookup: CDR1 PRHDT, CDR2 FYEKMQ (reference sequence). The CDR3 protein is CASSLGYSGNTIYF. The CDR3 DNA follows: TGTGCCAGCAGCTTAGGGTACTCTGGAAACACCATATATTTT. Complete variable domain (other parts from reference TRBV13 and TRBJ1-3): AAGVIQSPRHLIKEKRETATLKCYPIPRHDTVYWYQQGPGQDPQFLISFYEKMQSDKGSIPDRFSAQQFSDYHSELNMSSLELGDSALYFCASSLGYSGNTIYFGEGSWLTVV.